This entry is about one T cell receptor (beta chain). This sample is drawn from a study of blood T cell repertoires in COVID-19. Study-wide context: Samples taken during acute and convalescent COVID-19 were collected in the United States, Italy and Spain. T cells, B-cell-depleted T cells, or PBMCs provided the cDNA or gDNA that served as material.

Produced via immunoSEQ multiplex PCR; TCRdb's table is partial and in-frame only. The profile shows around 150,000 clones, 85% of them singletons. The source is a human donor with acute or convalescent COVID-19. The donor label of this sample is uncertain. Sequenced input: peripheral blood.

CDR3 bases: TGTGCCAGCAGCTTAATGCCTAGCGGGGTCCATGAGCAGTTCTTC. It yields the protein CASSLMPSGVHEQFF. The rearrangement links TRBV7-2 to TRBJ2-1; 9 bases fit TRBD2. The CDR3 is 15 amino acids. With 2 bases clipped from V and 8 bases from J, the junction kept 7 bases outside the gene matches. The V gene's germline CDR1 is SGHTA and CDR2 FQGNSA.